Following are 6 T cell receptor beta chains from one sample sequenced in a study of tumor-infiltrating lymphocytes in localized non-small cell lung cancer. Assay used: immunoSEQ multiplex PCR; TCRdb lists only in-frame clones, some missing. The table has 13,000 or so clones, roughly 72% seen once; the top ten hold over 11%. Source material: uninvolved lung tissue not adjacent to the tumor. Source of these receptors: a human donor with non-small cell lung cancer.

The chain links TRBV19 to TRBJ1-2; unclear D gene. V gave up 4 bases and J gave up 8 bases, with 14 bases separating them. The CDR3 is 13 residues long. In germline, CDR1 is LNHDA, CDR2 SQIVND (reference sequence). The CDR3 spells CASSTETEAGYTF. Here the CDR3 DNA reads TGTGCCAGTAGTACTGAAACAGAGGCGGGCTACACCTTC.

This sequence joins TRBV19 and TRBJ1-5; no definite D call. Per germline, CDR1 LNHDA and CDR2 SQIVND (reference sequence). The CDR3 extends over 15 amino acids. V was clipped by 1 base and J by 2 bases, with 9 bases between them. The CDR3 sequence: CASSIGRQGNQPQHF. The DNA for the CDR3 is TGTGCCAGTAGTATAGGGCGGCAGGGCAATCAGCCCCAGCATTTT.

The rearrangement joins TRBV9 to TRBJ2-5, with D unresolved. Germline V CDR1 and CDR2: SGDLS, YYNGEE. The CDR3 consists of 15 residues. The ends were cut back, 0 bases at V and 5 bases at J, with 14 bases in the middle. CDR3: CASSVGQVTGETQYF. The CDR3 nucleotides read TGTGCCAGCAGCGTAGGGCAGGTCACCGGGGAGACCCAGTACTTC. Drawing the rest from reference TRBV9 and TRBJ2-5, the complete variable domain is DSGVTQTPKHLITATGQRVTLRCSPRSGDLSVYWYQQSLDQGLQFLIQYYNGEERAKGNILERFSAQQFPDLHSELNLSSLELGDSALYFCASSVGQVTGETQYFGPGTRLLVL.

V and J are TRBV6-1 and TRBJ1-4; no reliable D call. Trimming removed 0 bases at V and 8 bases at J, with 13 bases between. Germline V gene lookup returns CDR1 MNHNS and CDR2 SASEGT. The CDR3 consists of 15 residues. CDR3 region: CASSEAAGSPEKLFF. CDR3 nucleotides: TGTGCCAGCAGTGAAGCGGCTGGGTCTCCGGAAAAACTGTTTTTT.

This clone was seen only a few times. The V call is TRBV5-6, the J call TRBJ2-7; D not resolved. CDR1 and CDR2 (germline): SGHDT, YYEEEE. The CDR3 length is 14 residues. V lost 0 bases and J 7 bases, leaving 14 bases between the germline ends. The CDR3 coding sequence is TGTGCCAGCAGCTTGGCCGGACCCACGACGGAGCAGTACTTC. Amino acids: CASSLAGPTTEQYF. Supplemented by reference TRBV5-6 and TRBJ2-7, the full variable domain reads DAGVTQSPTHLIKTRGQQVTLRCSPKSGHDTVSWYQQALGQGPQFIFQYYEEEERQRGNFPDRFSGHQFPNYSSELNVNALLLGDSALYLCASSLAGPTTEQYFGPGTRLTVT.

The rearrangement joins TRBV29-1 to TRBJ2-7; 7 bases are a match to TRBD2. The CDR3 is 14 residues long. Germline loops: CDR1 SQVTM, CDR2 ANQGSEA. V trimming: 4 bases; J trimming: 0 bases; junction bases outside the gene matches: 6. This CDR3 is CSVGVGGSSYEQYF. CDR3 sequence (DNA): TGCAGCGTTGGAGTGGGCGGGAGCTCCTACGAGCAGTACTTC.